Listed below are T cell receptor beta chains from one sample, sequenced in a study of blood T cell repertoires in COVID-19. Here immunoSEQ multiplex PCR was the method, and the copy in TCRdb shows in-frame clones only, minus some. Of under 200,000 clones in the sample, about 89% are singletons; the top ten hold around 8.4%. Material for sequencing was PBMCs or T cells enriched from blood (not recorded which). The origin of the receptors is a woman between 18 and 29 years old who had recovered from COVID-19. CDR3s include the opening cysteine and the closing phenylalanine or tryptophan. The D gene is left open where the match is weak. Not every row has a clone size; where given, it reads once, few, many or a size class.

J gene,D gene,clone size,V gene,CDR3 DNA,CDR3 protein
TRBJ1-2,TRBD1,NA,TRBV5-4,TGTGCCAGCAGCGAGTTGAGGGCCGGGACAGGGCTGAACTATGGCTACACCTTC,CASSELRAGTGLNYGYTF
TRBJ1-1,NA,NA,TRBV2,TGTGCCAGCACTTTTGAGGGAGCTGAAGCTTTCTTT,CASTFEGAEAFF
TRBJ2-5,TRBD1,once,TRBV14,TGTGCCAGCAGCCAAGAGGCCCTGACAGGGAGAGAGACCCAGTACTTC,CASSQEALTGRETQYF
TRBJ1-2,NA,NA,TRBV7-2,TGTGCCAGCCACGACAGGTTGGGCTATGGCTACACCTTC,CASHDRLGYGYTF
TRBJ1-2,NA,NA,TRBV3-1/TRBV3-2,TGTGCCAGCAGCCAAGCCGGGGCAGGGACTGATGGCTACACCTTC,CASSQAGAGTDGYTF
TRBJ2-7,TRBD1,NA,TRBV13,TGTGCCAGCAGCGCACCGGGACAGGGCTACGAGCAGTACTTC,CASSAPGQGYEQYF
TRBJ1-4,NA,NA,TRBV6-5,TGTGCCAGCAGTTACTCGAGAGCAGGGCTTAATGAAAAACTGTTTTTT,CASSYSRAGLNEKLFF
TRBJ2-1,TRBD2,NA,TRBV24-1,TGTGCCACACGGGGGGTATCCTACAATGAGCAGTTCTTC,CATRGVSYNEQFF
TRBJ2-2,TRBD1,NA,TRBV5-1,TGCGCCAGCAGCCGCCGGGACAGGGACACCGGGGAGCTGTTTTTT,CASSRRDRDTGELFF
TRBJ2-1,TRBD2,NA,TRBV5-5,TGTGCCAGCAGCACGACGTACCGGGACTACGTCAATGAGCAGTTCTTC,CASSTTYRDYVNEQFF
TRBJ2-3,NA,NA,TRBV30,TGTGCCGGAGGCGGTTCAGATACGCAGTATTTT,CAGGGSDTQYF
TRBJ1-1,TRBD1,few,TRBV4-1,TGCGCCAGCAGCCAAGATTATATTAGGACAGGGAACACTGAAGCTTTCTTT,CASSQDYIRTGNTEAFF
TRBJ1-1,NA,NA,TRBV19,TGTGCCAGTAGTATATCAGGATACTCCGAAGCTTTCTTT,CASSISGYSEAFF
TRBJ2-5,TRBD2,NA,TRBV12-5,TGTGCTAGTGGTTTGGTACTAGCGGGGGCTGTGGAGACCCAGTACTTC,CASGLVLAGAVETQYF
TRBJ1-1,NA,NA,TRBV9,TGTGCCAGCAGCGTGGGACACCTGAACACTGAAGCTTTCTTT,CASSVGHLNTEAFF
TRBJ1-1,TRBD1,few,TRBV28,TGTGCCAGCAGTTTATACAGGGGCGGTTACAACACTGAAGCTTTCTTT,CASSLYRGGYNTEAFF
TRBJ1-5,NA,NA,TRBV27,TGTGCCAGCAGTTTAGGCCCGCCTGGGGGCCAGCCCCAGCATTTT,CASSLGPPGGQPQHF
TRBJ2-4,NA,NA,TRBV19,TGTGCCAGTAGGAACGCAGGGGTTGGGGCCAAAAACATTCAGTACTTC,CASRNAGVGAKNIQYF
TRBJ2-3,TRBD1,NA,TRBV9,TGTGCCAGCAGCGTAGGGTCCAGGGGGCCTGATACGCAGTATTTT,CASSVGSRGPDTQYF
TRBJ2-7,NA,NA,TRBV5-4,TGTGCCAGCAGCCCCGGACAGCAGTACGAGCAGTACTTC,CASSPGQQYEQYF
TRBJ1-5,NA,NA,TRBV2,TGTGCCAGCAGTGAAGCCAGGGCTAACAATCAGCCCCAGCATTTT,CASSEARANNQPQHF
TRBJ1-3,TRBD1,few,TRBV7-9,TGTGCCAGCAGCCGACAGGGGGCGTCTGGAAACACCATATATTTT,CASSRQGASGNTIYF
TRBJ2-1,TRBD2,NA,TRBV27,TGTGCCAGCTACCCTTTGGGGGGGGGAGTGGGTGAGCAGTTCTTC,CASYPLGGGVGEQFF
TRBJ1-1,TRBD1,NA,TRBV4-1,TGCGCCAGCAGCCAAGAGGGACAGCTGAACACTGAAGCTTTCTTT,CASSQEGQLNTEAFF
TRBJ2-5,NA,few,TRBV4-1,TGCGCCAGCAGCCTAAACTTTGCAAAGCAAGAGACCCAGTACTTC,CASSLNFAKQETQYF
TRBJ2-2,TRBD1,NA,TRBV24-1,TGTGCCACCAGTGATAACAGGGGGCGGTTCGTCGGGGAGCTGTTTTTT,CATSDNRGRFVGELFF
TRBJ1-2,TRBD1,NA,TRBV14,TGTGCCAGCAGCCTTCAAGACAGGGGGAGGAATGGCTACACCTTC,CASSLQDRGRNGYTF
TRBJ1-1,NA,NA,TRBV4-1,TGCGCCAGCAGCCCCTCCCGCAGCGGGGCTGAAGCTTTCTTT,CASSPSRSGAEAFF
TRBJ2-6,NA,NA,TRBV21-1,TGTGCCAGCAGCCTGACAGGGGGAGCTGGGGCCAACGTCCTGACTTTC,CASSLTGGAGANVLTF
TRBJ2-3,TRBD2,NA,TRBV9,TGTGCCAGCACGAGCGGGGGCACAGATACGCAGTATTTT,CASTSGGTDTQYF
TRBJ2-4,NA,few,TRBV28,TGTGCCAGCAGTTTGTCAGGGGCTCACATTCAGTACTTC,CASSLSGAHIQYF
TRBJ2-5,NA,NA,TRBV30,TGTGCCTGGGGGCGTGACGGCCCTAGAGAGACCCAGTACTTC,CAWGRDGPRETQYF